This T cell receptor (beta chain) was recorded in a study of T cell responses to AZD1222 COVID-19 vaccine listed by TCRdb under 2021. About the study as a whole: Because spike-specific TCR depth and breadth did not differ between the two schedules, AZD1222 recipients who got a second dose at roughly 4 weeks were pooled with those who got a second dose at roughly 12 weeks. A total of 233 trial participants underwent TCR sequencing, of whom 200 to 220 had received two doses of AZD1222 and 26 had received two doses of the MenACWY control vaccine. Enrollment into the trials was organized by age into subgroups of 18-55, 56-69 and 70-plus years, and those subgroups contained approximately 150, 30 and 60 TCR-sequenced participants, respectively.

The CDR3 regions of human TCRbeta chains were analyzed by immunosequencing. The authors' pipeline ran thus. Repertoire TCRs were checked for matches against a reference library of SARS-CoV-2-specific TCRs that had been generated using the MIRA antigen-specificity platform. Breadth meant the fraction of unique TCRs that were SARS-CoV-2-associated, whereas depth meant the fraction of total T cells that were SARS-CoV-2-associated. Using the MIRA data, each spike-specific TCR was mapped to the spike region that the TCR reacts to and placed in a CD4 or CD8 class. Log10-transformed breadth and depth values were compared by one-way ANOVA with Sidak's multiple comparisons tests. The clones in this table, taken by TCRdb from immuneACCESS, are in-frame only. Not every clone is retained; where verified, under half of the shortfall comes from an unresolved V gene, and the cause of the rest is unknown. V, J and clone size derive from that table, while D and trimming were established from the DNA sequence. This sample comprises some 130,000 clones, nearly 95% of them detected only once. Of the sample, approximately 5.4% is held by the ten largest clones.

Comments on this clone: What antigen it recognizes has not been identified. No much larger clone is present one base from it, and per-base qualities are unavailable.

In the paper's terms, the time point label means: baseline before first vaccination. Vaccinee samples were obtained from the UK trials COV001 and COV002, which included a single-blind randomized controlled phase 2/3 trial of AZD1222 (ChAdOx1 nCoV-19) in healthy adults. For TCRbeta chain sequencing, PBMC samples from trial participants were taken at day 0 and at day 28 after the second dose. V and J are truncated by 4 bases and 1 base respectively, leaving an intervening sequence of 4 bases. From a lookup of the germline V gene, CDR1 and CDR2 are SGHNT and YENEEA. From the cysteine up to the phenylalanine, the CDR3 has a length of 12 residues. Only the CDR3 DNA is retained, 36 bases long and in frame from the first base. The paper as a whole reports these results and caveats: Spike-specific TCR breadth and depth rose significantly after two AZD1222 doses compared with day 0 and with MenACWY recipients. CD4 TCRs associated with the vaccine covered the entire spike protein, and the dominant responses were in regions 160-218 and 743-854. Participants were mostly white British and included more females than males, and it was suggested by the authors that clonal diversity may have been underestimated. Conclusions about previously exposed vaccinees were limited because only a handful of AZD1222 recipients were SARS-CoV-2 seropositive at baseline. Because no day 14 peak-response samples were available, repertoires were characterized only after the peak T cell response. In the small 56-69-year group, the increase in depth fell short of significance, most likely because of low power. Reportedly, close to half of the unique spike-specific TCRs recognized epitopes lying outside the regions that are mutated in the B.1.351 and B.1.1.7 variants.

This TCR was recovered from an adult in good health. The sequenced sample was peripheral blood, obtained on day 0 of AZD1222 vaccination. The rearranged chain carries TRBV11-3 and TRBJ1-1; the D gene identity is not certain. The DNA is as follows: TGTGCCAGCAGCTCCTGGAACACTGAAGCTTTCTTT. This translates into CASSSWNTEAFF. With all but the CDR3 taken from the reference TRBV11-3 and TRBJ1-1 genes, the full variable domain is: EAGVVQSPRYKIIEKKQPVAFWCNPISGHNTLYWYLQNLGQGPELLIRYENEEAVDDSQLPKDRFSAERLKGVDSTLKIQPAELGDSAVYLCASSSWNTEAFFGQGTRLTVV.